Each of the 23 T cell receptor beta chains below was sequenced from the same sample in a study of response to subunit inactivated influenza vaccine. TCRdb reprocessed the RT-PCR reads with MiXCR, giving one entry per CDR3 protein. Of 610,000 or so distinct CDR3 sequences listed, 12% to 15% are singletons. The sequences come from PBMCs from blood, collected less than 13 days after vaccination. These receptors were taken from a man aged 50-59 years who received an inactivated influenza vaccine.

The chain is built from TRBV7-2 and TRBJ2-7, with D possibly being TRBD2 (6 bases). Between the trimmed V and J ends, which lost 4 bases and 6 bases, there was a span of 13 bases. The CDR3 has 13 residues. Germline CDR1 is SGHTA and CDR2 is FQGNSA. The CDR3 DNA is TGTGCCAGCAGCTCACGGGGGTTTCGCGAGCAGTACTTC. Translated, it gives CASSSRGFREQYF. The variable domain in full, with the rest retrieved from reference TRBV7-2 and TRBJ2-7, is GAGVSQSPSNKVTEKGKDVELRCDPISGHTALYWYRQSLGQGLEFLIYFQGNSAPDKSGLPSDRFSAERTGGSVSTLTIQRTQQEDSAVYLCASSSRGFREQYFGPGTRLTVT.

This chain links TRBV29-1 with TRBJ2-5, with 10 nucleotides matching TRBD2. The germline V gene encodes CDR1 SQVTM and CDR2 ANQGSEA. The CDR3 is 15 amino acids. V dropped 3 bases and J dropped 1; count of bases not matched to a gene: 5. CDR3 nucleotides: TGCAGCGTTGACTGGGCTAGCGGGGGCCAAGAGACCCAGTACTTC. Translated: CSVDWASGGQETQYF.

The V and J genes are TRBV28 and TRBJ2-3; D is tentatively TRBD1 or TRBD2 (5 bases each). Trimming took off 7 bases at V and 5 bases at J, with 22 bases between the two ends. Germline V gene lookup returns CDR1 MDHEN and CDR2 SYDVKM. The CDR3 covers 16 residues. The CDR3 DNA is TGTGCCAGCAACGGGGTTGAGGGGATGGCCGAAGATACGCAGTATTTT. It specifies CASNGVEGMAEDTQYF.

This sequence joins TRBV2 and TRBJ2-5, with 9 bases identical to TRBD1. The CDR3 runs 14 residues. The J segment lost 3 bases and the V segment lost 7 bases, leaving 6 bases of the junction unmatched. Germline lookup yields CDR1 SNHLY and CDR2 FYNNEI. The CDR3 region is CASMTDRGKETQYF. CDR3 bases: TGTGCCAGCATGACGGACAGGGGTAAAGAGACCCAGTACTTC.

The rearrangement joins TRBV3-1 to TRBJ2-2, with D possibly matching TRBD1 (5 bases). In germline, CDR1 is LGHDT, CDR2 YNNKEL (reference sequence). CDR3 size: 14 residues. V lost 4 bases and J lost 4, with 10 bases in between. The DNA of the CDR3 is TGTGCCAGCAGCCGACAGCTGACCACCGGGGAGCTGTTTTTT. Amino acids: CASSRQLTTGELFF.

This clonotype was detected only a few times. The chain uses TRBV11-2 and TRBJ1-4; a weak D match, TRBD1 (6 bases). CDR3 size: 14 residues. Germline CDR1 reads SGHAT; CDR2 reads FQNNGV. The germline V and J ends were trimmed by 3 bases and 5 bases, with 10 bases remaining between them. The CDR3 here is CASSFGQQNEKLFF. Here the CDR3 DNA reads TGTGCCAGCAGCTTTGGACAGCAAAATGAAAAACTGTTTTTT.

V is TRBV24-1 and J is TRBJ2-3, with unresolved D. V dropped 3 bases and J dropped 6 bases, with 6 bases sitting between them. Germline V gene data show CDR1 as KGHDR and CDR2 as SFDVKD. The CDR3 extends over 12 amino acids. The CDR3 here is CATSDPIDTQYF. The CDR3 DNA reads TGTGCCACCAGTGATCCCATTGATACGCAGTATTTT.

This clonotype occurred a few times. This chain joins TRBV7-3 and TRBJ2-3; 9 bases are a match to TRBD2. The CDR3 is 16 amino acids. Germline V gives CDR1 SGHTA, CDR2 FQGTGA. Losses at the gene ends were 5 bases for V and 5 bases for J; bases not matched to a gene: 11. The CDR3 sequence: CASSPRLAATVDTQYF. The CDR3 DNA reads TGTGCCAGCAGCCCCCGACTAGCGGCAACTGTAGATACGCAGTATTTT.

This clonotype showed up just a few times. The chain links TRBV5-1 to TRBJ2-2, with no clear D. Germline V gene sequence: CDR1 SGHRS, CDR2 YFSETQ. CDR3 size: 15 residues. Trimming removed 0 bases at V and 4 bases at J, with 10 bases between. In DNA form, the CDR3 reads TGCGCCAGCAGCTTGGCTGGTAGGGTCACCGGGGAGCTGTTTTTT. Protein product: CASSLAGRVTGELFF.

The gene calls are TRBV28 and TRBJ1-2; D gene uncertain. CDR1 MDHEN and CDR2 SYDVKM come from the germline V gene. Deletions cut 7 bases from V and 4 bases from J, with 19 bases between. There are 15 residues in the CDR3. The CDR3 loop is CASNPLVRSLYGYTF. In DNA, the CDR3 is TGTGCCAGCAACCCCCTTGTCAGGTCCCTCTATGGCTACACCTTC.

A few counts support this clonotype. CDR3 residues: CASSLRQTMGTEAFF. The CDR3 DNA reads TGTGCCAGCAGCTTACGACAAACAATGGGCACTGAAGCTTTCTTT. The chain couples TRBV7-2 to TRBJ1-1; unclear D gene. This CDR3 has 15 residues. V lost 2 bases to trimming and J lost 4 bases, with 14 bases between them. CDR1 and CDR2 from the germline V gene are SGHTA and FQGNSA.

The chain combines TRBV4-1 with TRBJ2-3; D uncertain. CDR1 and CDR2 (germline): MGHRA, YSYEKL. Trimming stripped 0 bases from V and 0 bases from J, with 7 bases between. CDR3 length equals 15 residues. The CDR3 region is CASSQDRFSTDTQYF. CDR3 bases: TGCGCCAGCAGCCAAGATAGGTTCAGCACAGATACGCAGTATTTT.

The V gene is TRBV5-1, the J gene TRBJ1-6; 8 bases match TRBD1. Germline loops: CDR1 SGHRS, CDR2 YFSETQ. The CDR3 has 15 residues. V lost 4 bases, J lost 7 bases, and 7 bases stayed unmatched. Here the CDR3 reads CASSNQGARNSPLHF. The DNA for the CDR3 is TGCGCCAGCAGCAATCAGGGGGCGCGGAATTCACCCCTCCACTTT.

This clonotype was seen a handful of times. The gene calls are TRBV28 and TRBJ2-3; 8 positions match TRBD1. The CDR3 contains 15 residues. Germline V gives CDR1 MDHEN, CDR2 SYDVKM. The J segment lost 0 bases and the V segment lost 5 bases, leaving 4 bases of the junction unmatched. CDR3 DNA: TGTGCCAGCAGTGGGGGACAGGCAAGCACAGATACGCAGTATTTT. Translated: CASSGGQASTDTQYF.

The rearrangement links TRBV15 to TRBJ2-1; D ambiguous. The V gene lost 5 bases and the J gene lost 4 bases, with 12 bases spanning the gap. This CDR3 is 14 amino acids long. Germline assignment: CDR1 LNHNV and CDR2 YYDKDF (reference sequence). The CDR3 is CATSSIVVYNEQFF. Here the CDR3 DNA reads TGTGCCACCAGCTCCATTGTAGTTTACAATGAGCAGTTCTTC.

The chain joins TRBV4-2 to TRBJ2-5; TRBD1 agrees at 8 bases. After removal of 0 bases from V and 7 bases from J, the junction contained 7 bases not matched to a gene. Germline CDR1 LGHNA, CDR2 YNFKEQ. The CDR3 is made up of 15 amino acids. The CDR3 DNA follows: TGTGCCAGCAGCCAAGAGGTCCGACAGGGGTTGACCCAGTACTTC. Protein sequence: CASSQEVRQGLTQYF.

The chain carries TRBV10-3 and TRBJ1-1; D might be TRBD1 (5 bases). Trimming pared 4 bases from V and 7 bases from J, leaving 16 bases between. Germline loops: CDR1 ENHRY, CDR2 SYGVKD. This CDR3 region has 14 residues. The CDR3, as DNA: TGTGCCATCAGTGCCCGAGGGGAAATCGTTGAAGCTTTCTTT. This gives the protein CAISARGEIVEAFF.

This clonotype was counted between two and nine times. J is TRBJ1-6 and V is TRBV6-2 or TRBV6-3; D remains unclear. CDR3 size: 14 residues. The germline gives CDR1 MNHEY, CDR2 SVGEGT. Trimming removed 5 bases at V and 5 bases at J, with 10 bases between. The CDR3: CASSRTGDNSPLHF. DNA for the CDR3: TGTGCCAGCAGTAGGACGGGAGATAATTCACCCCTCCACTTT.

V and J are TRBV29-1 and TRBJ1-2, with D possibly being TRBD1 (5 bases). The germline gives CDR1 SQVTM, CDR2 ANQGSEA. The ends were cut back, 6 bases at V and 1 base at J, with 9 bases in the middle. The CDR3 is 12 amino acids. CDR3 sequence reads: CSVGDSNYGYTF. The CDR3 nucleotides read TGCAGCGTCGGCGACAGTAACTATGGCTACACCTTC.

This clonotype was picked up a small number of times. V is TRBV12-3 or TRBV12-4 and J is TRBJ2-7, with TRBD1 as a possible D gene (5 bases). The V end was cut by 1 base, the J end by 5 bases, with 12 bases between. The CDR3 is 14 residues long. The CDR3 here is CASSLGQGFNEQYF. As DNA, the CDR3 is TGTGCCAGCAGTTTAGGGCAGGGCTTCAACGAGCAGTACTTC.

This sequence joins TRBV20-1 and TRBJ2-5; D not resolved. Germline V gene data show CDR1 as DFQATT and CDR2 as SNEGSKA (reference sequence). The CDR3 has 14 residues. With 5 bases removed from V and 3 bases from J, the gap between germline ends came to 16 bases. The CDR3 is CSAPLPWLEETQYF. Written as DNA, the CDR3 is TGCAGTGCTCCCCTGCCCTGGCTTGAAGAGACCCAGTACTTC.

CDR3 sequence (DNA): TGTGCCAGCAGCACCCAGGGAACTTCGCAGTACTTC. Translating it yields CASSTQGTSQYF. The chain joins TRBV14 to TRBJ2-7; TRBD1 is a possible D gene (5 bases). With 5 bases removed from V and 9 bases from J, the gap between germline ends came to 14 bases. CDR1 and CDR2 from the germline V gene are SGHDN and FVKESK. The CDR3 is made up of 12 amino acids. Combining the CDR3 with reference TRBV14 and TRBJ2-7 gives the whole variable domain EAGVTQFPSHSVIEKGQTVTLRCDPISGHDNLYWYRRVMGKEIKFLLHFVKESKQDESGMPNNRFLAERTGGTYSTLKVQPAELEDSGVYFCASSTQGTSQYFGPGTRLTVT.

This clonotype has more than one count but fewer than ten. This sequence joins TRBV12-3 or TRBV12-4 and TRBJ2-3; D unclear. V gave up 4 bases and J gave up 3 bases, with 8 bases separating them. This CDR3 is built from 13 residues. The CDR3 DNA sequence: TGTGCCAGCAGTTCGGCCGCGACAGATACGCAGTATTTT. This codes for CASSSAATDTQYF.